The rows below give T cell receptor beta chains drawn from one sample of a study of beta chain features in type 1 diabetes. Clones were read by immunoSEQ multiplex PCR, and TCRdb kept only the in-frame ones, dropping some. The data contain under 300,000 clones, about 8.5% of them singletons. Sequenced material: central memory CD4+ T cells from blood. Receptor source: a woman aged 18-30 years in good health. Each CDR3 is given with its conserved first and last residue. D genes are given only for firm matches. Only some rows state a clone size, as once, few, many or a class for expanded clones.

J gene,CDR3 length,D gene,clone size,V gene,CDR3 DNA,CDR3 protein
TRBJ1-3,14,.,.,TRBV7-6,TGTGCCAGCAGCTCTGACACAAATGGAAACACCATATATTTT,CASSSDTNGNTIYF
TRBJ1-5,13,.,.,TRBV6-5,TGTGCCAGCACCCAGACGGAAAATCAGCCCCAGCATTTT,CASTQTENQPQHF
TRBJ1-1,13,TRBD1,.,TRBV30,TGTGCCTGGGACAGGGGGCCGAACACTGAAGCTTTCTTT,CAWDRGPNTEAFF
TRBJ1-5,15,.,.,TRBV19,TGTGCCAGTAGCCCAAACGAGGGGGGCGGTCAGCCCCAGCATTTT,CASSPNEGGGQPQHF
TRBJ2-3,14,.,.,TRBV9,TGTGCCAGCAGCTCCAGACAGGGCACAGATACGCAGTATTTT,CASSSRQGTDTQYF
TRBJ2-5,14,.,few,TRBV18,TGTGCCAGCTCACCATCGGGGGCGGGCGAGACCCAGTACTTC,CASSPSGAGETQYF
TRBJ2-7,15,TRBD2,.,TRBV6-5,TGTGCCAGCAGATCCCGGACTAGCGGGAGCCACGAGCAGTACTTC,CASRSRTSGSHEQYF
TRBJ2-2,11,.,many,TRBV28,TGTGCCAGCAGTTTGGACGGGGAGCTGTTTTTT,CASSLDGELFF
TRBJ2-1,16,.,.,TRBV2,TGTGCCAGCAGTGAAGTCGGGCGCGGGCCCTACAATGAGCAGTTCTTC,CASSEVGRGPYNEQFF
TRBJ1-4,13,.,many,TRBV2,TGTGCCAGCAGTGAAGCGCGGGAGGGGAAACTGTTTTTT,CASSEAREGKLFF
TRBJ1-2,18,TRBD1,.,TRBV15,TGTGCCACCAGCAGAGACCCGATTGTTCCGGGACAGAAGGGTGGCTACACCTTC,CATSRDPIVPGQKGGYTF
TRBJ1-2,14,.,.,TRBV5-6,TGTGCCAGCAGCTCGGCGGGGGAAGGTTATGGCTACACCTTC,CASSSAGEGYGYTF
TRBJ2-1,17,.,.,TRBV5-6,TGTGCCAGCAGCCCATTATACAGGGTGGTCTCCTACAATGAGCAGTTCTTC,CASSPLYRVVSYNEQFF
TRBJ1-5,14,TRBD1,.,TRBV6-5,TGTGCCAGCAGGCGCGGGACAGGGAATCAGCCCCAGCATTTT,CASRRGTGNQPQHF
TRBJ2-3,13,.,.,TRBV19,TGTGCCAGTGGATCTAGAACCACAGATACGCAGTATTTT,CASGSRTTDTQYF
TRBJ1-3,13,.,few,TRBV10-3,TGTGCCTCCAGGAGTAGCTCTGGAAACACCATATATTTT,CASRSSSGNTIYF
TRBJ2-3,12,.,few,TRBV18,TGTGCCACCGCCGCGGTCACAGATACGCAGTATTTT,CATAAVTDTQYF
TRBJ2-3,13,.,many,TRBV18,TGTGCCAGCTCACCGAGACGCACAGATACGCAGTATTTT,CASSPRRTDTQYF
TRBJ2-4,15,TRBD1,many,TRBV5-1,TGCGCCAGCAGCTTGGGTGACAGGGATGGGGACATTCAGTACTTC,CASSLGDRDGDIQYF
TRBJ1-3,16,.,few,TRBV7-8,TGTGCCAGCAGCTACGACGGAGCAATCTCTGGAAACACCATATATTTT,CASSYDGAISGNTIYF
TRBJ2-1,15,.,few,TRBV19,TGTGCCAGTAGTAGTGGGCGGGGCTCCTACAATGAGCAGTTCTTC,CASSSGRGSYNEQFF
TRBJ1-6,15,TRBD1,.,TRBV28,TGTGCCAGCCAAACCACAGACAGGGCCAATTCACCCCTCCACTTT,CASQTTDRANSPLHF
TRBJ2-2,14,.,.,TRBV27,TGTGCCAGCAGGAATAGACCGAACACCGGGGAGCTGTTTTTT,CASRNRPNTGELFF
TRBJ2-7,13,TRBD1,.,TRBV2,TGTGCCAGCAGTCGTCAGGGGGCTTACGAGCAGTACTTC,CASSRQGAYEQYF
TRBJ2-3,12,.,few,TRBV5-1,TGCGCCAGCAGACTAGAAGGCAAGTTTCCGTATTTT,CASRLEGKFPYF
TRBJ2-1,15,TRBD2,.,TRBV9,TGTGCCAGCAGCGTAGGGGCTAGCGGGTACAATGAGCAGTTCTTC,CASSVGASGYNEQFF
TRBJ1-2,14,.,few,TRBV5-4,TGTGCCAGCAGCTTGAGGGGTTACAACTATGGCTACACCTTC,CASSLRGYNYGYTF
TRBJ2-1,14,TRBD2,.,TRBV13,TGTGCCAGCAGCCCCGGGACTACCCACAATGAGCAGTTCTTC,CASSPGTTHNEQFF
TRBJ1-1,13,.,few,TRBV2,TGTGCCTCGGCAAGGGCGGGGAACACTGAAGCTTTCTTT,CASARAGNTEAFF
TRBJ2-5,14,.,.,TRBV28,TGTGCCAGCACCTACAGGGCTCGATTAGAGACCCAGTACTTC,CASTYRARLETQYF
TRBJ2-3,13,.,few,TRBV15,TGTGCCACCAGCAGAGCAGGGAAGGATACGCAGTATTTT,CATSRAGKDTQYF
TRBJ2-1,16,.,.,TRBV28,TGTGCCAGCACTTTGGGGGGCGCAAGCTCCTACAATGAGCAGTTCTTC,CASTLGGASSYNEQFF
TRBJ2-5,15,TRBD1,few,TRBV5-1,TGCGCCAGCAGCCCGACAGGGAGCCCCCAAGAGACCCAGTACTTC,CASSPTGSPQETQYF
TRBJ1-6,16,.,.,TRBV6-6,TGTGCCAGCAGTTCCCCGGGGAGGGCGACTAATTCACCCCTCCACTTT,CASSSPGRATNSPLHF
TRBJ1-1,13,TRBD1,few,TRBV2,TGTGCCAGCTCCCGCGGCACAGGGGGACAAGCTTTCTTT,CASSRGTGGQAFF
TRBJ2-3,14,.,.,TRBV11-2,TGTGCCAGCAGCTTAACCTCGTTCACAGATACGCAGTATTTT,CASSLTSFTDTQYF
TRBJ2-3,16,.,few,TRBV7-6,TGTGCCAGCAGCTTAAGAATGACATCAGGCACAGATACGCAGTATTTT,CASSLRMTSGTDTQYF
TRBJ2-1,15,TRBD2,.,TRBV9,TGTGCCAGCACCCGCGGCGGGGGGACATACAATGAGCAGTTCTTC,CASTRGGGTYNEQFF
TRBJ1-5,17,.,few,TRBV7-2,TGTGCCAGCAGCCCAGGCAGGGGTGGTATGAGCAATCAGCCCCAGCATTTT,CASSPGRGGMSNQPQHF
TRBJ1-4,15,TRBD1,.,TRBV5-4,TGTGCCAGCAGCCCGGACAGGGGCCGCGGAGGAAAACTGTTTTTT,CASSPDRGRGGKLFF
TRBJ2-2,14,TRBD2,.,TRBV7-9,TGTGCCAGCAGCACTCCTAGCGGTACCGGGGAGCTGTTTTTT,CASSTPSGTGELFF
TRBJ2-1,16,.,.,TRBV4-1,TGCGCCAGCAGCCACCTGTCGGAGCCGGCCAGGAATGAGCAGTTCTTC,CASSHLSEPARNEQFF
TRBJ1-2,13,TRBD1,few,TRBV2,TGTGCCAGCAGTGACACCGGGACAGCCGGCTACACCTTC,CASSDTGTAGYTF
TRBJ2-1,15,.,.,TRBV7-9,TGTGCCAGCAGCGGACTTAGGAGCTCCTACAATGAGCAGTTCTTC,CASSGLRSSYNEQFF
TRBJ2-4,14,.,few,TRBV28,TGTGCCAGCAGCCTGACGGGCGCCAAAAACATTCAGTACTTC,CASSLTGAKNIQYF
TRBJ2-7,14,TRBD2,many,TRBV6-1,TGTGCCAGCAGACTTGGACTAGCGAGCTACGAGCAGTACTTC,CASRLGLASYEQYF
TRBJ1-2,14,TRBD1,.,TRBV7-2,TGTGCCAGCAGCTCATTCGTCAGGGACAGCTTCTACACCTTC,CASSSFVRDSFYTF
TRBJ1-2,12,.,.,TRBV30,TGTGCCGGAGGCCAAGGACAGCGCGGCTACACCTTC,CAGGQGQRGYTF
TRBJ2-2,16,TRBD2,.,TRBV11-1,TGTGCCAGCAGACCCAGGACTAGCGCGTACACCGGGGAGCTGTTTTTT,CASRPRTSAYTGELFF
TRBJ2-7,15,TRBD2,.,TRBV5-1,TGCGCCAGCAGCTTGGAGGTTAGCGGGAGGGAGGAGCAGTACTTC,CASSLEVSGREEQYF
TRBJ1-1,13,TRBD1,.,TRBV29-1,TGCAGCGCAGGACAGGCCTACAACACTGAAGCTTTCTTT,CSAGQAYNTEAFF
TRBJ2-3,15,.,few,TRBV6-6,TGTGCCAGCAGTTACTTCGCGGGATTCACAGATACGCAGTATTTT,CASSYFAGFTDTQYF
TRBJ2-2,18,.,few,TRBV7-7,TGTGCCAGCAGCCTTGCTTACCCCGTCGCAGATGGAACCGGGGAGCTGTTTTTT,CASSLAYPVADGTGELFF
TRBJ2-5,13,TRBD1,.,TRBV15,TGTGCCACCAGCAGGGACAGGGGAGAGACCCAGTACTTC,CATSRDRGETQYF